Described below is a single T cell receptor beta chain sequence and its context. As yet, its antigen is unknown. The data were taken from a study of cytomegalovirus exposure and HLA in healthy donors. The study's findings and limits: A later analysis reportedly found fewer N-insertions in an Asian-associated ancestry cluster than the approximately 670-donor mean.

CDR1 is SGHAT and CDR2 is FQDESV in the germline V gene (reference sequence). V was pared by 5 bases and J by 2 bases, with 16 bases between. The length of the CDR3 is 15 residues. Amplification used 60 Vbeta primers and 13 Jbeta primers. Produced via immunoSEQ multiplex PCR; TCRdb's table is partial and in-frame only. The sample records 150,000 to 200,000 clones, around four fifths being singletons. The rearrangement uses TRBV11-1 and TRBJ2-7, with TRBD2 as a possible D gene (6 bases). The sequence derives from a female donor in good health and CMV-seronegative. Sequences were obtained from PBMCs. This CDR3 is CASSPPGAVTYEQYF. The CDR3 DNA sequence: TGTGCCAGCAGCCCGCCGGGAGCAGTAACCTACGAGCAGTACTTC.